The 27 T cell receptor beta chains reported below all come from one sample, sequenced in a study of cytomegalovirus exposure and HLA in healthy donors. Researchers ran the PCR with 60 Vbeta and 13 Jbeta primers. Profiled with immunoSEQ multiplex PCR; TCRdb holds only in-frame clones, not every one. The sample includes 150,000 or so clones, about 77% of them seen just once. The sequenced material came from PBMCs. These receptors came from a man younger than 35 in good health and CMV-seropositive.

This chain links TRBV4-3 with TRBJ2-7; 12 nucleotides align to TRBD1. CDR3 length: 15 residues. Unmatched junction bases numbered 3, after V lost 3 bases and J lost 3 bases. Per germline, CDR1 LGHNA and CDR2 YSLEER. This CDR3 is CASSQGQGAIYEQYF. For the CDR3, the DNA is TGCGCCAGCAGCCAGGGACAGGGGGCCATCTACGAGCAGTACTTC.

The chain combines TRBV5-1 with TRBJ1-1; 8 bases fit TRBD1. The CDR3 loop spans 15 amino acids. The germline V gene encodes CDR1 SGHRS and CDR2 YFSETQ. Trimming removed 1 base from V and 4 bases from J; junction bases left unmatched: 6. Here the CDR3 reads CASSLQGAKGTEAFF. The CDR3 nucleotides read TGCGCCAGCAGCTTGCAGGGGGCGAAGGGCACTGAAGCTTTCTTT.

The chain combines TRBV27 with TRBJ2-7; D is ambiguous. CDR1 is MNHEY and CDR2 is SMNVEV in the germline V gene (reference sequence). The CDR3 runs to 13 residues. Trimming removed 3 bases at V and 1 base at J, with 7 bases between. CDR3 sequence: CASSFGRSYEQYF. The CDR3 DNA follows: TGTGCCAGCAGTTTTGGCAGATCCTACGAGCAGTACTTC.

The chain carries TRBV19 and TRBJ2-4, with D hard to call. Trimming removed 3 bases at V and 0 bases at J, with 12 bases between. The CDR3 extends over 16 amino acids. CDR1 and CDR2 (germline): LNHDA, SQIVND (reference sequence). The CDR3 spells CASSIEHRLAKNIQYF. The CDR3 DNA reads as TGTGCCAGTAGTATTGAACACCGACTAGCCAAAAACATTCAGTACTTC.

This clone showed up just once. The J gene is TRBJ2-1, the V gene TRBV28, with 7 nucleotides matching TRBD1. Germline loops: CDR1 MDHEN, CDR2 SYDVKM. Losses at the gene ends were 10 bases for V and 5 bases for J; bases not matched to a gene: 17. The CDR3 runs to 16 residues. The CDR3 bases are TGTGCCACCCGACCCTTCCGGGACAGCCTGAACAATGAGCAGTTCTTC. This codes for CATRPFRDSLNNEQFF.

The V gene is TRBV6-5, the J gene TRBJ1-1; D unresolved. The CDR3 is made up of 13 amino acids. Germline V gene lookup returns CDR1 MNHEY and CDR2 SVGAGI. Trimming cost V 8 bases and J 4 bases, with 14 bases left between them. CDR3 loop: CASFAGWGTEAFF. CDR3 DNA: TGTGCCAGCTTCGCGGGGTGGGGCACTGAAGCTTTCTTT.

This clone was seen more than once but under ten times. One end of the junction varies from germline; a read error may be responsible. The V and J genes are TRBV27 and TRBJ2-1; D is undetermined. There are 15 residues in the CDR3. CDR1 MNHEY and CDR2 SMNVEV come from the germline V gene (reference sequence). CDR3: CASKSPHSSYSEQFF. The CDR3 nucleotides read TGTGCCAGCAAGTCCCCGCATTCTTCCTACAGTGAGCAGTTCTTC.

CDR3 bases: TGTGCCAGTAGATCTAGCCGGGATCTGGGCAATGAGCAGTTCTTC. Translating gives CASRSSRDLGNEQFF. The chain is built from TRBV28 and TRBJ2-1; the D gene is possibly TRBD2 (5 bases). Germline CDR1 is MDHEN and CDR2 is SYDVKM. V shed 9 bases and J shed 6 bases, with 21 bases lying between them. This CDR3 is built from 15 residues.

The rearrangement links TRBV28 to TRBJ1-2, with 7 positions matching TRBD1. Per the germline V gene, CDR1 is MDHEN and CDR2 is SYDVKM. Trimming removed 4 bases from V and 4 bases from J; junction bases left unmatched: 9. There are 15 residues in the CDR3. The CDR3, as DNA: TGTGCCAGCAGTTCAACTACAGGGGAGCCCTATGGCTACACCTTC. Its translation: CASSSTTGEPYGYTF.

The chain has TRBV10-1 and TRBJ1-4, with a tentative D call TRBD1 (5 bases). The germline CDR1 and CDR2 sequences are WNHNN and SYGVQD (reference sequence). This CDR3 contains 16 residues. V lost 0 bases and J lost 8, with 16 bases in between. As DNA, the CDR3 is TGCGCCAGCAGTGAGTCGGGGGGGATTTTCGCGGAAAAACTGTTTTTT. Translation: CASSESGGIFAEKLFF.

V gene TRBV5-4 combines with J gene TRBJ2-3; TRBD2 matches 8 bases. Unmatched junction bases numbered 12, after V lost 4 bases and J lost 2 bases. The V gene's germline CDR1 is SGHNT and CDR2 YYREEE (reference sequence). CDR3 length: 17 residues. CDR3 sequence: CASSAGTSGTVTDTQYF. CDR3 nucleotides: TGTGCCAGCAGCGCGGGGACTAGTGGGACTGTCACAGATACGCAGTATTTT.

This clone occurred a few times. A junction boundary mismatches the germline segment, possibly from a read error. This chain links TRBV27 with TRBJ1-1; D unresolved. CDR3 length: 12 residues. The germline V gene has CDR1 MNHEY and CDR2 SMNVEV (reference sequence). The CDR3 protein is CASSGGSPEAFF. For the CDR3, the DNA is TGTGCCAGCAGTGGAGGGTCGCCTGAGGCTTTCTTT.

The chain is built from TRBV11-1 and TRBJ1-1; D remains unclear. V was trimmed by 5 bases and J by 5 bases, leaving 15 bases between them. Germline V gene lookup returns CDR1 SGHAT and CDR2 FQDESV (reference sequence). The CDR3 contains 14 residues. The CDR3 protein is CASSPTRVGTEAFF. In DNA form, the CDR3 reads TGTGCCAGCAGCCCCACGCGGGTTGGGACTGAAGCTTTCTTT.

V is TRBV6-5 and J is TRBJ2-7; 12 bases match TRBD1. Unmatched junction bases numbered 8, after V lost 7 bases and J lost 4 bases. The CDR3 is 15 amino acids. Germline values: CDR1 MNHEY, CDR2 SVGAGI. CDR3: CASTSGQGAGYEQYF. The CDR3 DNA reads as TGTGCCAGCACCTCGGGACAGGGGGCTGGGTACGAGCAGTACTTC.

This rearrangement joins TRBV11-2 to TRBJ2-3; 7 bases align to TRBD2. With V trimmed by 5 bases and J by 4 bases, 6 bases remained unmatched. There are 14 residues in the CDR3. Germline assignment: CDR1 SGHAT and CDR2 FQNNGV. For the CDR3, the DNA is TGTGCCAGCAGCGGCCGAACTAGCGCAGATACGCAGTATTTT. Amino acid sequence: CASSGRTSADTQYF.

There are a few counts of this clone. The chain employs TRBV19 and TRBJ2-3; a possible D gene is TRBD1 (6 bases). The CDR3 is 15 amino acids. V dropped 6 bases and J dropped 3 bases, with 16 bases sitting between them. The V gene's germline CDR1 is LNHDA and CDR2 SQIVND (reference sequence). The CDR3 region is CASRPGDRGTDTQYF. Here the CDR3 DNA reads TGTGCCAGTAGGCCAGGGGATAGGGGAACAGATACGCAGTATTTT. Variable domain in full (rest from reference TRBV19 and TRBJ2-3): DGGITQSPKYLFRKEGQNVTLSCEQNLNHDAMYWYRQDPGQGLRLIYYSQIVNDFQKGDIAEGYSVSREKKESFPLTVTSAQKNPTAFYLCASRPGDRGTDTQYFGPGTRLTVL.

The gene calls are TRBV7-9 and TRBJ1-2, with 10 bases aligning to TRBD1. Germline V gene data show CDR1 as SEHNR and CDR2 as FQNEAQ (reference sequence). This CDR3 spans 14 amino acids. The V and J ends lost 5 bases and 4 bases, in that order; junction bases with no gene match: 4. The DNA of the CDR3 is TGTGCCAGCAGCCTGGACAGGGGGTTCTATGGCTACACCTTC. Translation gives CASSLDRGFYGYTF.

The CDR3 sequence is CASSLDRGSYNEQFF. CDR3 in DNA: TGTGCCAGCAGCTTAGACAGGGGATCCTACAATGAGCAGTTCTTC. The V and J genes are TRBV11-1 and TRBJ2-1; 7 bases are shared with TRBD1. The CDR3 loop spans 15 amino acids. V gave up 1 base and J gave up 1 base; unmatched junction bases: 1. Germline assignment: CDR1 SGHAT and CDR2 FQDESV (reference sequence). Filled out from reference TRBV11-1 and TRBJ2-1, the complete variable domain reads EAEVAQSPRYKITEKSQAVAFWCDPISGHATLYWYRQILGQGPELLVQFQDESVVDDSQLPKDRFSAERLKGVDSTLKIQPAELGDSAMYLCASSLDRGSYNEQFFGPGTRLTVL.

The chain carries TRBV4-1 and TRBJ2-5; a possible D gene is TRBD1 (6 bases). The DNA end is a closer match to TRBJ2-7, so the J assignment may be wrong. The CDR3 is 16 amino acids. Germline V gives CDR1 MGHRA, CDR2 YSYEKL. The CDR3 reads CASSQATQGRAYEQYF. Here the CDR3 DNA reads TGCGCCAGCAGCCAAGCCACACAGGGTAGAGCCTACGAGCAGTACTTC.

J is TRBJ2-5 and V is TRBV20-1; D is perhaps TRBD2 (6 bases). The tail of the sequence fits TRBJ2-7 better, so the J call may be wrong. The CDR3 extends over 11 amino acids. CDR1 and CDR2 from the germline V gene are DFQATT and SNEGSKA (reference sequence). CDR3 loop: CSVTSPYEQYF. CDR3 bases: TGCAGTGTCACTAGCCCCTACGAGCAGTACTTC.

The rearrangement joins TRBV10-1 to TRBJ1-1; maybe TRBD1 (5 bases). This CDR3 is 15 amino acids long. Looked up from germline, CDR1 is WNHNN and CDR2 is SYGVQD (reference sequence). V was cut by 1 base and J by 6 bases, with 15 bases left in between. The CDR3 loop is CASSELPRAGPEAFF. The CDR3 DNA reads TGCGCCAGCAGTGAGTTACCCAGGGCGGGACCTGAAGCTTTCTTT.

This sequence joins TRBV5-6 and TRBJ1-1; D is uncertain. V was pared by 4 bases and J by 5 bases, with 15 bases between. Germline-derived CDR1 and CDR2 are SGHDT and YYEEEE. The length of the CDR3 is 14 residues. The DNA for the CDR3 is TGTGCCAGCAGCCCCTTGTTCGGCGGGACTGAAGCTTTCTTT. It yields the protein CASSPLFGGTEAFF.

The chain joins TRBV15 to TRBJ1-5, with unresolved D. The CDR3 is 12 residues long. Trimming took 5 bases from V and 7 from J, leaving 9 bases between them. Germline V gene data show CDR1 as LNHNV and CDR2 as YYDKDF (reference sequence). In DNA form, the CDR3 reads TGTGCCACCAGCTGGGCCGGCCAGCCCCAGCATTTT. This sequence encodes CATSWAGQPQHF.

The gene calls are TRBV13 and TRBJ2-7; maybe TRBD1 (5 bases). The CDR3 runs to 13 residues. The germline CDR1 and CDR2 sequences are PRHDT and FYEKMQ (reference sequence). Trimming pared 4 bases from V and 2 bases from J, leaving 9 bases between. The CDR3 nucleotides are TGTGCCAGCAGCTCGGACAAGACCTACGAGCAGTACTTC. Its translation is CASSSDKTYEQYF.

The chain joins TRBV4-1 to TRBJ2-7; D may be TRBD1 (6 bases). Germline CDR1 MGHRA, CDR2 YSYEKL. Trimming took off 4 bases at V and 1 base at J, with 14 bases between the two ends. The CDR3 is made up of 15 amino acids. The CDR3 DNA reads TGCGCCAGCAGCCCGCAGTGGGGGCCTTCCTACGAGCAGTACTTC. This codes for CASSPQWGPSYEQYF.

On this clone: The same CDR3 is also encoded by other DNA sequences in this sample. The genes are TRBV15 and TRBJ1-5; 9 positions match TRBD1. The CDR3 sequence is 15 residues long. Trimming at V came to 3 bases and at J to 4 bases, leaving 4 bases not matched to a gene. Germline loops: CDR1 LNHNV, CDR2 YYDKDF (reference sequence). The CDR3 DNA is TGTGCCACCAGCAGGGGACAGGGTTCGAATCAGCCCCAGCATTTT. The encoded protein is CATSRGQGSNQPQHF.

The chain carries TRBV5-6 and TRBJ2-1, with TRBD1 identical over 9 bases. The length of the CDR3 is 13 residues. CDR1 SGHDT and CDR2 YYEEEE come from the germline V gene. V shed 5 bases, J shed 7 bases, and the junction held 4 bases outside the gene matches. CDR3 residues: CASSLDRGNEQFF. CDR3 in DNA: TGTGCCAGCAGTCTCGACAGGGGGAATGAGCAGTTCTTC.